What follows describes a single T cell receptor beta chain. The data belong to a study of blood T cell repertoires in COVID-19. Using immunoSEQ multiplex PCR, the repertoire was profiled, and TCRdb retains in-frame clones only, with some absent. The table shows 3,200 or so clones, with roughly 93% occurring only once. Trimming took 8 bases from V and 4 from J, leaving 6 bases between them. Germline CDR1 reads MDHEN; CDR2 reads SYDVKM. This CDR3 has 11 amino acids. The source of this sequence is a human donor in a cohort sampled during active COVID-19. J is TRBJ1-3 and V is TRBV28; no definite D call. Sequenced sample: peripheral blood. Written as DNA, the CDR3 is TGTGCCAGCCGTTCGGGAAACACCATATATTTT. This gives the protein CASRSGNTIYF.